This TCR beta chain emerged from a study of cytomegalovirus exposure and HLA in healthy donors. V was pared by 0 bases and J by 5 bases, with 5 bases of the junction left unmatched. This CDR3 contains 15 residues. Looked up from germline, CDR1 is SGHRS and CDR2 is YFSETQ. Donors were ostensibly healthy at sampling, although undocumented immune exposures were probable. PCR primers comprised 60 Vbeta and 13 Jbeta primers. Assay used: immunoSEQ multiplex PCR; TCRdb lists only in-frame clones, some missing. The top ten hold over 4% of the sample, which has approximately 110,000 clones, 60% to 85% seen once.

Sequenced sample: PBMCs. The clonotype comes from a female donor in good health and CMV-seropositive. The chain employs TRBV5-1 and TRBJ2-7; TRBD1 aligns across 10 bases. The chain's CDR3 is CASSLETGGFDEQYF. In DNA, the CDR3 is TGCGCCAGCAGCTTGGAGACAGGGGGCTTCGACGAGCAGTACTTC.